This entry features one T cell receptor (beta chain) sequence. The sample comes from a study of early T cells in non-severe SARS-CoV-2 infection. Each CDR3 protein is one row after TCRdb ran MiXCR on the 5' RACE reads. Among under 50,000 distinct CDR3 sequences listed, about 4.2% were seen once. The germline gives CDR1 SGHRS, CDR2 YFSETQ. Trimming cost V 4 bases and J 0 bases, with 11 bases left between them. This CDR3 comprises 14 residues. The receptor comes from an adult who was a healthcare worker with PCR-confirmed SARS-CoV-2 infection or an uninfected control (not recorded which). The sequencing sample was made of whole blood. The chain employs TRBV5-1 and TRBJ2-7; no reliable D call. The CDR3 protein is CASSTRTGSYEQYF. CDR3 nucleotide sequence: TGCGCCAGCAGCACTCGGACGGGCTCCTACGAGCAGTACTTC.